The 26 T cell receptor beta chains below were found in one sample sequenced in a study of early T cells in non-severe SARS-CoV-2 infection. TCRdb called the 5' RACE reads again in MiXCR, with one record for every CDR3 protein. The top ten hold 8% to 10% of the sample, which has 45,000 or so distinct CDR3 sequences, approximately 11% seen once. Sequenced material: whole blood. The source is an adult who was a healthcare worker with PCR-confirmed SARS-CoV-2 infection or an uninfected control (not recorded which).

The rearrangement joins TRBV5-1 to TRBJ2-2; 9 bases map to TRBD1. The germline V gene encodes CDR1 SGHRS and CDR2 YFSETQ. The CDR3 loop spans 15 amino acids. The V and J ends lost 6 bases and 3 bases, in that order; junction bases with no gene match: 6. The CDR3 loop is CASTLRTGDTGELFF. The CDR3 DNA sequence: TGCGCCAGCACCCTAAGGACAGGGGACACCGGGGAGCTGTTTTTT.

This clonotype showed up many times. The chain is built from TRBV18 and TRBJ2-7, with 7 nucleotides matching TRBD2. Per the germline V gene, CDR1 is KGHSH and CDR2 is LQKENI. The CDR3 totals 14 residues. Trimming at V came to 6 bases and at J to 6 bases, leaving 11 bases not matched to a gene. In DNA form, the CDR3 reads TGTGCCAGCTCCCTCGACCGACTAGCTTCCGAGCAGTACTTC. As protein: CASSLDRLASEQYF.

This clonotype was seen at least ten times. The chain carries TRBV10-1 and TRBJ1-6; maybe TRBD1 (6 bases). The CDR3 runs 13 residues. The V and J ends lost 6 bases and 7 bases respectively, with 10 bases between them. CDR1 and CDR2 from the germline V gene are WNHNN and SYGVQD (reference sequence). CDR3 nucleotides: TGCGCCAGCAGGACCGGGACAAATTCACCCCTCCACTTT. Protein product: CASRTGTNSPLHF.

This clonotype occurred once. CDR3 amino acids: CSAQPSGVSYNSPLHF. CDR3 in DNA: TGCAGTGCACAACCCTCGGGAGTGTCCTATAATTCACCCCTCCACTTT. The chain recombines TRBV20-1 with TRBJ1-6; D remains ambiguous. From germline, CDR1 is DFQATT and CDR2 SNEGSKA (reference sequence). V was cut by 6 bases and J by 1 base, with 16 bases left in between. This CDR3 contains 16 residues.

The sample holds many counts of this clonotype. This chain links TRBV7-9 with TRBJ2-2, with 9 bases aligning to TRBD1. Germline V lookup: CDR1 SEHNR, CDR2 FQNEAQ (reference sequence). The length of the CDR3 is 19 residues. The V segment lost 0 bases and the J segment 4 bases; nucleotides outside the gene matches: 12. CDR3 region: CASSLARRTGAGGTGELFF. The DNA of the CDR3 is TGTGCCAGCAGCTTAGCCCGAAGGACAGGGGCAGGCGGCACCGGGGAGCTGTTTTTT.

This clonotype was detected a few times. The genes are TRBV5-1 and TRBJ1-3; D not certain. CDR3 length: 14 amino acids. CDR1 is SGHRS, CDR2 YFSETQ, per germline. Deletions cut 4 bases from V and 1 base from J, with 9 bases between. CDR3 region: CASSGGNSGNTIYF. The DNA for the CDR3 is TGCGCCAGCAGCGGAGGGAATTCTGGAAACACCATATATTTT.

This clonotype was seen a few times. The chain joins TRBV9 to TRBJ1-2; 10 bases match TRBD1. Germline V lookup: CDR1 SGDLS, CDR2 YYNGEE. Trimming removed 4 bases from V and 3 bases from J; junction bases left unmatched: 6. This CDR3 has 15 amino acids. The CDR3 reads CASSPRQGAYYGYTF. The CDR3 bases are TGTGCCAGCAGCCCACGACAGGGGGCCTACTATGGCTACACCTTC.

The chain recombines TRBV13 with TRBJ2-3; D tentatively reads TRBD1 or TRBD2 (5 bases each). Per germline, CDR1 PRHDT and CDR2 FYEKMQ (reference sequence). CDR3 length: 13 residues. V was clipped by 7 bases and J by 5 bases, with 13 bases between them. CDR3 sequence: CASNVRGEDTQYF. In nucleotides, the CDR3 is TGTGCCAGCAACGTACGAGGGGAAGATACGCAGTATTTT. The full variable domain, its missing parts supplied by reference TRBV13 and TRBJ2-3, is AAGVIQSPRHLIKEKRETATLKCYPIPRHDTVYWYQQGPGQDPQFLISFYEKMQSDKGSIPDRFSAQQFSDYHSELNMSSLELGDSALYFCASNVRGEDTQYFGPGTRLTVL.

This chain joins TRBV20-1 and TRBJ2-5; a possible D gene is TRBD1 (6 bases). Germline V gives CDR1 DFQATT, CDR2 SNEGSKA (reference sequence). This CDR3 region has 13 residues. V shed 0 bases and J shed 2 bases, with 7 bases lying between them. The CDR3 loop is CSARDQGQETQYF. CDR3 DNA sequence: TGCAGTGCTAGAGATCAGGGGCAAGAGACCCAGTACTTC.

In this sample, this clonotype turned up many times. This chain connects TRBV6-2 or TRBV6-3 to TRBJ1-1, with a possible D match to TRBD1 (6 bases). Per the germline V gene, CDR1 is MNHEY and CDR2 is SVGEGT. V was shortened by 5 bases and J by 2 bases, with 9 bases between the two germline ends. CDR3 length: 13 amino acids. This CDR3 is CASSRRGNTEAFF. The CDR3 DNA follows: TGTGCCAGCAGTCGCAGGGGAAACACTGAAGCTTTCTTT.

This chain joins TRBV6-6 and TRBJ2-5; D might be TRBD2 (5 bases). The CDR3 has 13 residues. Germline CDR1 and CDR2: MNHNY and SVGAGI (reference sequence). V was clipped by 0 bases and J by 9 bases, with 11 bases between them. The CDR3 nucleotides are TGTGCCAGCAGTTACTCCGGAGGCGGACCCCAGTACTTC. Translation gives CASSYSGGGPQYF.

The chain carries TRBV14 and TRBJ2-3; no clear D. Germline V gives CDR1 SGHDN, CDR2 FVKESK. The CDR3 has 14 amino acids. The V end was cut by 6 bases, the J end by 2 bases, with 12 bases between. In nucleotides, the CDR3 is TGTGCCAGCAGTCTAGGACGGTCCACAGATACGCAGTATTTT. Amino acids: CASSLGRSTDTQYF.

This clonotype was counted many times. The chain carries TRBV12-3 or TRBV12-4 and TRBJ2-7; TRBD2 might be the D (6 bases). Trimming cost V 0 bases and J 7 bases, with 7 bases left between them. The CDR3 runs 12 residues. The CDR3 DNA is TGTGCCAGCAGTTTAGCGGGGGGAGAGCAGTACTTC. As protein: CASSLAGGEQYF.

The chain links TRBV19 to TRBJ2-5, with 14 bases aligning to TRBD2. Germline values: CDR1 LNHDA, CDR2 SQIVND (reference sequence). The CDR3 is 17 amino acids. Trimming at V came to 4 bases and at J to 5 bases, leaving 9 bases not matched to a gene. The CDR3 loop reads CASSTRLAGGRGETQYF. CDR3 sequence (DNA): TGTGCCAGTAGTACCAGACTAGCGGGGGGGCGAGGGGAGACCCAGTACTTC.

This clonotype has only a few counts. V and J are TRBV7-2 and TRBJ2-2, with D possibly matching TRBD1 (7 bases). The CDR3 spans 14 residues. The V and J ends lost 4 bases and 4 bases respectively, with 10 bases between them. Germline CDR1 SGHTA, CDR2 FQGNSA. CDR3 in DNA: TGTGCCAGCAGCTGGCAGGGGGGCACCGGGGAGCTGTTTTTT. It specifies CASSWQGGTGELFF. Complete variable domain (other parts from reference TRBV7-2 and TRBJ2-2): GAGVSQSPSNKVTEKGKDVELRCDPISGHTALYWYRQSLGQGLEFLIYFQGNSAPDKSGLPSDRFSAERTGGSVSTLTIQRTQQEDSAVYLCASSWQGGTGELFFGEGSRLTVL.

This clonotype was seen only a few times. The gene calls are TRBV5-4 and TRBJ1-1, with D maybe TRBD1 (5 bases). The CDR3 length is 14 residues. Germline values: CDR1 SGHNT, CDR2 YYREEE (reference sequence). Trimming cost V 4 bases and J 1 base, with 11 bases left between them. For the CDR3, the DNA is TGTGCCAGCAGCCCTCCGGGACGGAACACTGAAGCTTTCTTT. Translation: CASSPPGRNTEAFF.

V usage is TRBV5-1 and J usage is TRBJ2-5; D may be TRBD1 or TRBD2 (5 bases each). Deletions cut 3 bases from V and 2 bases from J, with 14 bases between. CDR1 SGHRS and CDR2 YFSETQ come from the germline V gene. The CDR3 runs to 15 residues. The CDR3 protein is CASSWTGDQQETQYF. CDR3 DNA sequence: TGCGCCAGCAGCTGGACTGGGGACCAACAAGAGACCCAGTACTTC. Filled out from reference TRBV5-1 and TRBJ2-5, the complete variable domain reads KAGVTQTPRYLIKTRGQQVTLSCSPISGHRSVSWYQQTPGQGLQFLFEYFSETQRNKGNFPGRFSGRQFSNSRSEMNVSTLELGDSALYLCASSWTGDQQETQYFGPGTRLLVL.

This clonotype was picked up many times. The chain joins TRBV7-2 to TRBJ2-7; D ambiguous. The CDR3 consists of 13 residues. V lost 5 bases and J 1 base, leaving 9 bases between the germline ends. In germline, CDR1 is SGHTA, CDR2 FQGNSA. The CDR3 loop reads CASSINWSYEQYF. The DNA of the CDR3 is TGTGCCAGCAGCATTAACTGGTCCTACGAGCAGTACTTC. Together with reference TRBV7-2 and TRBJ2-7, the CDR3 gives the full variable domain: GAGVSQSPSNKVTEKGKDVELRCDPISGHTALYWYRQSLGQGLEFLIYFQGNSAPDKSGLPSDRFSAERTGGSVSTLTIQRTQQEDSAVYLCASSINWSYEQYFGPGTRLTVT.

This clonotype was seen repeatedly, ten times or more. The CDR3 coding sequence is TGTGCCAGCAGCCCGACAGGGAATAACTATGGCTACACCTTC. It codes for CASSPTGNNYGYTF. The rearrangement uses TRBV5-4 and TRBJ1-2; 7 bases are a match to TRBD1. Trimming removed 4 bases from V and 1 base from J; junction bases left unmatched: 4. This CDR3 has 14 amino acids. Germline V gene lookup returns CDR1 SGHNT and CDR2 YYREEE (reference sequence).

The chain recombines TRBV15 with TRBJ2-6, with D unclear. Germline V gene lookup returns CDR1 LNHNV and CDR2 YYDKDF (reference sequence). Between the trimmed V and J ends, which lost 5 bases and 0 bases, there was a span of 11 bases. The CDR3 covers 16 residues. CDR3 residues: CATSAQVPSGANVLTF. The CDR3 region has the DNA TGTGCCACCAGCGCTCAGGTCCCCTCTGGGGCCAACGTCCTGACTTTC.

This sequence joins TRBV11-1 and TRBJ1-2; 9 nucleotides align to TRBD1. This CDR3 is 16 amino acids long. Germline V CDR1 and CDR2: SGHAT, FQDESV (reference sequence). V shed 4 bases and J 3 bases; nucleotides not matched to a gene: 9. DNA for the CDR3: TGTGCCAGCAGCTCGTACGGGACAGGGAAGGACTATGGCTACACCTTC. It codes for CASSSYGTGKDYGYTF.

This clonotype has a count of ten or more. V and J are TRBV30 and TRBJ1-4; 8 bases align to TRBD1. There are 16 residues in the CDR3. CDR1 is GTSNPN and CDR2 is SVGIG in the germline V gene (reference sequence). V was pared by 0 bases and J by 5 bases, with 8 bases of the junction left unmatched. CDR3 sequence (DNA): TGTGCCTGGAGTGTTGGTTGGGACAGGCTAAATGAAAAACTGTTTTTT. This gives the protein CAWSVGWDRLNEKLFF.

This clonotype appeared a few times. This chain links TRBV12-3 or TRBV12-4 with TRBJ1-2; no definite D call. With 3 bases removed from V and 4 bases from J, the gap between germline ends came to 9 bases. The CDR3 covers 13 residues. The CDR3 loop is CASSLWALYGYTF. The CDR3 nucleotides read TGTGCCAGCAGTTTGTGGGCCCTCTATGGCTACACCTTC.

This clonotype was detected ten times or more. The chain carries TRBV5-1 and TRBJ2-6, with 7 bases aligning to TRBD1. Per germline, CDR1 SGHRS and CDR2 YFSETQ. CDR3 length equals 18 residues. With V trimmed by 4 bases and J by 0 bases, 10 bases remained unmatched. The DNA for the CDR3 is TGCGCCAGCAGCCCCCAGGGGACAGAACCCTCTGGGGCCAACGTCCTGACTTTC. Translating gives CASSPQGTEPSGANVLTF.

This clonotype was counted many times. This chain uses TRBV29-1 with TRBJ1-1; tentative D call: TRBD1 (6 bases). V lost 2 bases and J lost 8, with 15 bases in between. The CDR3 has 13 amino acids. In germline, CDR1 is SQVTM, CDR2 ANQGSEA. CDR3 sequence (DNA): TGCAGCGTTGAATTAGGAGGGGGGCAAGAAGCTTTCTTT. It encodes CSVELGGGQEAFF.

This clonotype was seen repeatedly, ten times or more. The rearrangement links TRBV29-1 to TRBJ2-3; D possibly corresponds to TRBD2 (6 bases). The germline CDR1 and CDR2 sequences are SQVTM and ANQGSEA. Deletions cut 3 bases from V and 1 base from J, with 20 bases between. The CDR3 has 17 residues. The CDR3 reads CSVDSGPGPGGTDTQYF. In nucleotides, the CDR3 is TGCAGCGTTGATAGCGGCCCTGGACCTGGTGGCACAGATACGCAGTATTTT.